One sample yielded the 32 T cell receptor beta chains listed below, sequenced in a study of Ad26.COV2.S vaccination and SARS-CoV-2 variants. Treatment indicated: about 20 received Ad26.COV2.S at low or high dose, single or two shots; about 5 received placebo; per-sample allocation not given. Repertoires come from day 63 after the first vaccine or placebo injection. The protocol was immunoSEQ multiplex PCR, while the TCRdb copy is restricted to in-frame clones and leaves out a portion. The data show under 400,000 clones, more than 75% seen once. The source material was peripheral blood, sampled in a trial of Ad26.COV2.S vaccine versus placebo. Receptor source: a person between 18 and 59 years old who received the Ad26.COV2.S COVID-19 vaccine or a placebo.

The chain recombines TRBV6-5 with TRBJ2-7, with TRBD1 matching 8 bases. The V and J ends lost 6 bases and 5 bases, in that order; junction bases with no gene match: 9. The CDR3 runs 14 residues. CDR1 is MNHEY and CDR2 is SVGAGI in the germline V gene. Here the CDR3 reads CASRATDRAHEQYF. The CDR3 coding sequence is TGTGCCAGCAGGGCGACGGACAGGGCTCACGAGCAGTACTTC.

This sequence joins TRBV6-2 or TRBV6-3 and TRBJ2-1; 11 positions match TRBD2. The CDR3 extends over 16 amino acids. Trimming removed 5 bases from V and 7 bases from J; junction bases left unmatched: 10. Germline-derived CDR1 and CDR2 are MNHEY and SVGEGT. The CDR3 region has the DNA TGTGCCAGCAGTAGCCCTCTAGCGGGGGGCTTGAATGAGCAGTTCTTC. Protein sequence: CASSSPLAGGLNEQFF.

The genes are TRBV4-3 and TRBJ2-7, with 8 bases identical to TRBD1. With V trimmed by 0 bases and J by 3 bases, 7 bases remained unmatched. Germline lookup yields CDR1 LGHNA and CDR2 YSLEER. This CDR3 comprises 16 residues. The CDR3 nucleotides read TGCGCCAGCAGCCAAGATCTGGACAGGGTAGTCTACGAGCAGTACTTC. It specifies CASSQDLDRVVYEQYF.

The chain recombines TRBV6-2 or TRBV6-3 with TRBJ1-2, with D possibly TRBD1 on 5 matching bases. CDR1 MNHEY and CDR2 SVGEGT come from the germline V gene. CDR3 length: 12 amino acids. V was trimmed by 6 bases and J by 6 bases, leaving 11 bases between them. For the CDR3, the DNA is TGTGCCAGCAGCTCGCAGGGTGATGGCTACACCTTC. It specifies CASSSQGDGYTF.

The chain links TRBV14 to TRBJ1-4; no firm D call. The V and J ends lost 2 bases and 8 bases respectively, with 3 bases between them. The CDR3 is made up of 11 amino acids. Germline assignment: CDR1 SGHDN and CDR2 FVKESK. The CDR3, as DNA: TGTGCCAGCAGCCAAAGGGAAAAACTGTTTTTT. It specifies CASSQREKLFF. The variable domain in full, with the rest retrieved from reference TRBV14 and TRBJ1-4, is EAGVTQFPSHSVIEKGQTVTLRCDPISGHDNLYWYRRVMGKEIKFLLHFVKESKQDESGMPNNRFLAERTGGTYSTLKVQPAELEDSGVYFCASSQREKLFFGSGTQLSVL.

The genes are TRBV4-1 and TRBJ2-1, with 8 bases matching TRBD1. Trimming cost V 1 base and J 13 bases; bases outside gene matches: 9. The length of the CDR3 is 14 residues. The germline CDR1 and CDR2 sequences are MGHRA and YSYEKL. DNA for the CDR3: TGCGCCAGCAGCCAAGGGACAGGGCCCCCTGGTCAGTTCTTC. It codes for CASSQGTGPPGQFF.

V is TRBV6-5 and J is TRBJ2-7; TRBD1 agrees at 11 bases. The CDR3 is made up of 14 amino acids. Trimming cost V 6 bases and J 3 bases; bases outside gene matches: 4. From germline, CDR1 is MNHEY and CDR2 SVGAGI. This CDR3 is CASSRDRGFYEQYF. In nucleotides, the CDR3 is TGTGCCAGCAGCCGGGACAGGGGGTTCTACGAGCAGTACTTC.

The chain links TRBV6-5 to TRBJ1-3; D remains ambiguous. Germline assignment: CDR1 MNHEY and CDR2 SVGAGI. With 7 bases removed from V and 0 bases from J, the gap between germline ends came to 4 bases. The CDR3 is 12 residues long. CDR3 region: CASTSSGNTIYF. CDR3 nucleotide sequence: TGTGCCAGCACAAGCTCTGGAAACACCATATATTTT.

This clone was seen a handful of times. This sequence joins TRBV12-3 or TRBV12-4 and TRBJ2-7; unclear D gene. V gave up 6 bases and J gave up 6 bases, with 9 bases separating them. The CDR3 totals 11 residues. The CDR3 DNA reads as TGTGCCAGCAGCACAGCACGCGAGCAGTACTTC. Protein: CASSTAREQYF.

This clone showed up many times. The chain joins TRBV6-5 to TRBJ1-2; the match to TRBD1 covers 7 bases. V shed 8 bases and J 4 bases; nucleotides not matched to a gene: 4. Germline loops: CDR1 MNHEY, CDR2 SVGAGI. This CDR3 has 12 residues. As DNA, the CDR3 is TGTGCCAGCCGACAGGGAATCTATGGCTACACCTTC. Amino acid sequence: CASRQGIYGYTF.

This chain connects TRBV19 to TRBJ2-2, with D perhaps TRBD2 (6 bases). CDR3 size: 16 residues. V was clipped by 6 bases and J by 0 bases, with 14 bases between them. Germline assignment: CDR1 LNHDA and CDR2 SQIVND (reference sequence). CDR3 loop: CASSSRAGSNTGELFF. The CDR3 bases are TGTGCCAGTAGCTCTCGGGCGGGGTCGAACACCGGGGAGCTGTTTTTT.

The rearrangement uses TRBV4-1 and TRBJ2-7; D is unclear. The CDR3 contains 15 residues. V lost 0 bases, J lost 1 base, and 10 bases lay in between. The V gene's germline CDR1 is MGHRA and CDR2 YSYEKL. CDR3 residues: CASSQDHRESYEQYF. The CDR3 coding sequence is TGCGCCAGCAGCCAAGACCACAGAGAGTCCTACGAGCAGTACTTC.

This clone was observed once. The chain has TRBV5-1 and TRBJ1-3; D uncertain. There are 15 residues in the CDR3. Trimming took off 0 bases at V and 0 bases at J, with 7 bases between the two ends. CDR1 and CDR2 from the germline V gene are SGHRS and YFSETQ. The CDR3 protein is CASSLDGYSGNTIYF. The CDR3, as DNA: TGCGCCAGCAGCTTGGACGGATACTCTGGAAACACCATATATTTT.

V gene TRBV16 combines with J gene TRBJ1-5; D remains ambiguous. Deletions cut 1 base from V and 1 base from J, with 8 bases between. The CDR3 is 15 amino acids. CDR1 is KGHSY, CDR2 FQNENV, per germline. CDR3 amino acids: CASSQLGPSNQPQHF. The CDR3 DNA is TGTGCCAGCAGCCAATTAGGACCGAGCAATCAGCCCCAGCATTTT.

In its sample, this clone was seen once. CDR3 region: CASSQDRDRSYEQYF. As DNA, the CDR3 is TGCGCCAGCAGCCAAGACCGGGACAGGTCCTACGAGCAGTACTTC. V usage is TRBV4-3 and J usage is TRBJ2-7; 8 nucleotides match TRBD1. Germline V lookup: CDR1 LGHNA, CDR2 YSLEER. This CDR3 contains 15 residues. The trim removed 0 bases at V and 1 base at J, leaving 2 bases unmatched.

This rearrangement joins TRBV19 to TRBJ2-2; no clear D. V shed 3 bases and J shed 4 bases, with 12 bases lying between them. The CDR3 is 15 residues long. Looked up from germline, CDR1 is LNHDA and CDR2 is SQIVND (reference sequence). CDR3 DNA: TGTGCCAGTAGTATCCCCCAGTGGAGCACCGGGGAGCTGTTTTTT. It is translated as CASSIPQWSTGELFF.

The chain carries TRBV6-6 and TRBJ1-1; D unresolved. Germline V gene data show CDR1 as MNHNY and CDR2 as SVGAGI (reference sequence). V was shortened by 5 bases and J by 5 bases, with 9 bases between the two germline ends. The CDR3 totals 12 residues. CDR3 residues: CASSLGLTEAFF. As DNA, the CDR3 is TGTGCCAGCAGTCTCGGACTGACTGAAGCTTTCTTT.

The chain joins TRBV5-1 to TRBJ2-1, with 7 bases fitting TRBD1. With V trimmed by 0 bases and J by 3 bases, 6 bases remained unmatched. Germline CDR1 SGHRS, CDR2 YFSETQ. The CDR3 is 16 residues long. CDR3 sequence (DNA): TGCGCCAGCAGCTTGGAAAGGAGGACAGGCTACAATGAGCAGTTCTTC. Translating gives CASSLERRTGYNEQFF.

The CDR3 region has the DNA TGTGCCACCAGCAGTAAATGGGGGAACACTGAAGCTTTCTTT. Encoded protein: CATSSKWGNTEAFF. The chain has TRBV15 and TRBJ1-1; D ambiguous. With 3 bases removed from V and 1 base from J, the gap between germline ends came to 9 bases. CDR1 and CDR2 from the germline V gene are LNHNV and YYDKDF (reference sequence). This CDR3 contains 14 residues. Full variable domain (remainder filled in from reference TRBV15 and TRBJ1-1): DAMVIQNPRYQVTQFGKPVTLSCSQTLNHNVMYWYQQKSSQAPKLLFHYYDKDFNNEADTPDNFQSRRPNTSFCFLDIRSPGLGDTAMYLCATSSKWGNTEAFFGQGTRLTVV.

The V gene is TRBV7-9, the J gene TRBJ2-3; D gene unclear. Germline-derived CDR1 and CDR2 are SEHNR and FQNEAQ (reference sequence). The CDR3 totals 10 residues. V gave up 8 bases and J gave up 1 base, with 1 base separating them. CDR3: CASGTDTQYF. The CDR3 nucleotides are TGTGCCAGCGGCACAGATACGCAGTATTTT.

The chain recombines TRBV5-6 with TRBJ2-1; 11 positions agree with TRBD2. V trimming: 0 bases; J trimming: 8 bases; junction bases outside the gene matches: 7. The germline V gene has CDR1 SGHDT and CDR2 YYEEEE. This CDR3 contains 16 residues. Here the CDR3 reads CASSLALAGGPDEQFF. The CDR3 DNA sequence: TGTGCCAGCAGCTTGGCGTTAGCGGGGGGGCCTGATGAGCAGTTCTTC.

The CDR3 DNA reads as TGTGCCAGCAGCTCCCCCGGGACAGGGCTCTACGAGCAGTACTTC. This translates into CASSSPGTGLYEQYF. This chain uses TRBV5-4 with TRBJ2-7; 9 nucleotides agree with TRBD1. The CDR3 consists of 15 residues. V shed 3 bases and J 3 bases; nucleotides not matched to a gene: 7. Germline CDR1 reads SGHNT; CDR2 reads YYREEE (reference sequence).

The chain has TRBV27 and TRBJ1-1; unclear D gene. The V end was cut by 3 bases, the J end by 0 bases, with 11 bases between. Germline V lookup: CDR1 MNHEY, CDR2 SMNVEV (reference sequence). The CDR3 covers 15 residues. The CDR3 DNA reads TGTGCCAGCAGTTTCCGGGGAAACATGAACACTGAAGCTTTCTTT. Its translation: CASSFRGNMNTEAFF.

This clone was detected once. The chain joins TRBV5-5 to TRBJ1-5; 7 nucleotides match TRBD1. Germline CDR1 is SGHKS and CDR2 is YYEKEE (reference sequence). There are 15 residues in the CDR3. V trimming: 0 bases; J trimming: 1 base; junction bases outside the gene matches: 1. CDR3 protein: CASSLAGGSNQPQHF. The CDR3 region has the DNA TGTGCCAGCAGCTTGGCAGGGGGAAGCAATCAGCCCCAGCATTTT.

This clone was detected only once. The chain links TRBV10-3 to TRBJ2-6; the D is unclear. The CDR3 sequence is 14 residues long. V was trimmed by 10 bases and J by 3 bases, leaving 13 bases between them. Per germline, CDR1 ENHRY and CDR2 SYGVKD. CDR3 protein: CATPLWVGANVLTF. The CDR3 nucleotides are TGTGCCACTCCCTTATGGGTTGGGGCCAACGTCCTGACTTTC.

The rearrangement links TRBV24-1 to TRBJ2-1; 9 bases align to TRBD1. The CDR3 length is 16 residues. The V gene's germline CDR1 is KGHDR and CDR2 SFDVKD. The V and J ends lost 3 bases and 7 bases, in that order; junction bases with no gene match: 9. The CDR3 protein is CATSDKGTGRANEQFF. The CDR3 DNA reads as TGTGCCACCAGTGATAAAGGGACAGGGAGGGCTAATGAGCAGTTCTTC.

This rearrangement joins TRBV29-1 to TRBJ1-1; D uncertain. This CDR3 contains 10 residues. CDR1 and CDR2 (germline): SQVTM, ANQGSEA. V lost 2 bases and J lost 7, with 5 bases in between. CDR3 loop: CSVESSEAFF. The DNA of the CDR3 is TGCAGCGTTGAAAGTAGTGAAGCTTTCTTT. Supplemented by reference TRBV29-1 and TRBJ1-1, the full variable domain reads SAVISQKPSRDICQRGTSLTIQCQVDSQVTMMFWYRQQPGQSLTLIATANQGSEATYESGFVIDKFPISRPNLTFSTLTVSNMSPEDSSIYLCSVESSEAFFGQGTRLTVV.

The CDR3 protein is CASSYTSGVIETQYF. The CDR3 coding sequence is TGTGCCAGCAGTTACACTAGCGGGGTAATAGAGACCCAGTACTTC. This chain uses TRBV6-2 or TRBV6-3 with TRBJ2-5; 10 bases agree with TRBD2. The length of the CDR3 is 15 residues. The V gene's germline CDR1 is MNHEY and CDR2 SVGEGT. With V trimmed by 2 bases and J by 4 bases, 4 bases remained unmatched.

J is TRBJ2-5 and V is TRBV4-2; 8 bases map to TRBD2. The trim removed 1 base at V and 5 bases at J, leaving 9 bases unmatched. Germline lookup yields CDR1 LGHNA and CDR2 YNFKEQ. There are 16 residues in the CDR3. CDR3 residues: CASSQGAAGVTETQYF. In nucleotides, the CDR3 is TGTGCCAGCAGCCAAGGGGCAGCGGGGGTAACGGAGACCCAGTACTTC.

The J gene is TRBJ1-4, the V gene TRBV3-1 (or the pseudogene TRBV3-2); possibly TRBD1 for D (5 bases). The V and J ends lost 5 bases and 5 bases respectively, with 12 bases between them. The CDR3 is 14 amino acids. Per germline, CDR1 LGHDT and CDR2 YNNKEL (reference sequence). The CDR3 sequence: CASSFRQKNEKLFF. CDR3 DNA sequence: TGTGCCAGCAGCTTCCGACAGAAGAATGAAAAACTGTTTTTT.

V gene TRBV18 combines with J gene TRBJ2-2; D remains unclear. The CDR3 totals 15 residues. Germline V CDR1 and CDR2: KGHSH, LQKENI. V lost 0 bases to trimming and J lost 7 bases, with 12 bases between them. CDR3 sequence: CASSPPADGRGELFF. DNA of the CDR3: TGTGCCAGCTCACCACCGGCCGATGGTCGCGGGGAGCTGTTTTTT. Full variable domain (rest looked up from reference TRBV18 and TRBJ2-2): NAGVMQNPRHLVRRRGQEARLRCSPMKGHSHVYWYRQLPEEGLKFMVYLQKENIIDESGMPKERFSAEFPKEGPSILRIQQVVRGDSAAYFCASSPPADGRGELFFGEGSRLTVL.

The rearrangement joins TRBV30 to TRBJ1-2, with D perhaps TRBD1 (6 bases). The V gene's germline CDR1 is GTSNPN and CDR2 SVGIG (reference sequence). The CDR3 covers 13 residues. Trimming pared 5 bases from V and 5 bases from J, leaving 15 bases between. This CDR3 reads CAWAPGQIYGYTF. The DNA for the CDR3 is TGTGCCTGGGCCCCGGGACAAATATATGGCTACACCTTC.